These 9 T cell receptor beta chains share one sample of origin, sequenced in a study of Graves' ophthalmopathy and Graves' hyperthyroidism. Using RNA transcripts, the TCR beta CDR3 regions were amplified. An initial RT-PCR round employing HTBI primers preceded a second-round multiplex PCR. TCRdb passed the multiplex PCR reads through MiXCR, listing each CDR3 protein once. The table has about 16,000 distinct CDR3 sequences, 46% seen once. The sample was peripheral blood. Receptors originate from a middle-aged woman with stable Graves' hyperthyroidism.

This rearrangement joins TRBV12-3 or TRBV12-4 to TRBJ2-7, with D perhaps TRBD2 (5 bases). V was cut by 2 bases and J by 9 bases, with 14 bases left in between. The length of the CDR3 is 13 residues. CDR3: CASSLKIPLAQYF. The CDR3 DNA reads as TGTGCCAGCAGTTTAAAAATCCCCCTAGCGCAGTACTTC.

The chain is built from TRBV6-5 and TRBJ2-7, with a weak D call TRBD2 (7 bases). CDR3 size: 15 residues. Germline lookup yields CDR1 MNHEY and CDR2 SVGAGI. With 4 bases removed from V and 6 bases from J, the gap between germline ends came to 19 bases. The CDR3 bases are TGTGCCAGCAGTTCCACCCCGACGGGGGGCTCCGAGCAGTACTTC. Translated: CASSSTPTGGSEQYF.

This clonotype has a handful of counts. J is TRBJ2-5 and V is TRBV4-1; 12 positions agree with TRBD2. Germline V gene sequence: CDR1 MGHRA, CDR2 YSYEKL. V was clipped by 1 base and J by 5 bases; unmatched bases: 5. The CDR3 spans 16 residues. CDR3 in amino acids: CASSQGASGGGETQYF. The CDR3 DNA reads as TGCGCCAGCAGCCAAGGGGCTAGCGGGGGGGGTGAGACCCAGTACTTC.

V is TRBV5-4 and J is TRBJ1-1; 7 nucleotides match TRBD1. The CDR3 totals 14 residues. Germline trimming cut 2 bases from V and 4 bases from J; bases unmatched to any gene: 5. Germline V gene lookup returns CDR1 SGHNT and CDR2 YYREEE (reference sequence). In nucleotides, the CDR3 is TGTGCCAGCAGCTTACAGGGGTTGAGCACTGAAGCTTTCTTT. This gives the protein CASSLQGLSTEAFF.

CDR3 DNA: TGTGCCAGCCGGACAGGGAGGACTGAAGCTTTCTTT. Protein: CASRTGRTEAFF. The chain joins TRBV7-2 to TRBJ1-1; 8 positions agree with TRBD1. Germline values: CDR1 SGHTA, CDR2 FQGNSA. The CDR3 contains 12 residues. J was trimmed by 5 bases and V by 8 bases; bases with no gene match: 4.

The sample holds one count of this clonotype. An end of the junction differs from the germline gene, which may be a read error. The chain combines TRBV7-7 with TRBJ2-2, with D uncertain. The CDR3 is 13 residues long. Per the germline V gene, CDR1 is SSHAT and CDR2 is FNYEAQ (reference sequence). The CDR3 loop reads CASSSTPTGELFF. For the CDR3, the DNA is TGTGCTAGCAGCTCCACTCCCACCGGGGAGCTGTTTTTT.

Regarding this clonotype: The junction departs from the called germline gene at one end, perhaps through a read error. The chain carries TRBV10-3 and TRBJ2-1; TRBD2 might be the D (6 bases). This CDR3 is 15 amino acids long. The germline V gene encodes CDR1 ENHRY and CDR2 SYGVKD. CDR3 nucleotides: TGTGCCAGCAGTTTATCTACTAGCTGGTACAATGAGCGGTTCTTC. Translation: CASSLSTSWYNERFF.

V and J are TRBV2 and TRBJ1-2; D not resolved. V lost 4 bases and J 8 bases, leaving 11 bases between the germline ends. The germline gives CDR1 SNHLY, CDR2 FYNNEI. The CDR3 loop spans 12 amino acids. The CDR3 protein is CASSVRTDGYTF. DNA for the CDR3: TGTGCCAGCAGTGTGCGGACCGACGGCTACACCTTC.

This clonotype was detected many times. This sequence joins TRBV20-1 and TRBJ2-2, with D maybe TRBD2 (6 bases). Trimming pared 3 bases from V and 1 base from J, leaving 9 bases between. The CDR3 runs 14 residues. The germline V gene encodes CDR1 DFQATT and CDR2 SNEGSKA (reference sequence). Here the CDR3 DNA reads TGCAGTGCTAGTCCGGGGGAGAACACCGGGGAGCTGTTTTTT. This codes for CSASPGENTGELFF.